This TCR beta chain was retrieved from a study of CD8+ T cells in alopecia areata. At the level of the study: Donors of skin were C3H/HeJ mice aged about 6-13 months with spontaneous alopecia, and recipients were roughly 7-10-week-old female C3H/HeJ mice. Study-level findings and limits: When scalp samples are sequenced, resident alphabeta T cells of normal skin are also captured.

Scientists pooled cutaneous lymph node cells and sorted them on CD4, CD8alpha, NKG2D, NKG2ACE and other markers. Following RNA extraction, reverse transcription yielded cDNA that acted as the sequencing template. TCRdb's copy holds only in-frame clones and misses some; the assay was immunoSEQ multiplex PCR. The sample was found to contain 200,000 to 300,000 clones, and every one recurs. In germline, CDR1 is NSHNY, CDR2 SYGAGN. Trimming took 0 bases from V and 3 from J; bases not matched to a gene: 5. The CDR3 totals 15 residues. This clone has more than one count but fewer than ten. Its antigen remains unknown. These gene names are mouse names. Read sequence stops 4 residues before the CDR3 end, and the germline J gene provides the missing end. In the same sample, other DNA sequences code for this CDR3.

The chain couples TRBV13-1 to TRBJ1-2; TRBD1 matches at 7 bases. Sequencing was done on a sample of CD4+ T cells sorted from a lymph node. This sequence originates from a C3H/HeJ mouse with alopecia areata. This line is of MHC haplotype H2-k. Incomplete CDR3 DNA: TGTGCCAGCAGTGATGCCCGGCAGGGGGACTCC. Its translation is CASSDARQGDS. The CDR3, in full, reads CASSDARQGDSDYTF.